The rows below give T cell receptor beta chains drawn from one sample of a study of OX40 agonist ivuxolimab in advanced cancers. The protocol was immunoSEQ multiplex PCR, while the TCRdb copy is restricted to in-frame clones and leaves out a portion. This table has fewer than 80,000 clones, more than 75% appearing once. The material sequenced was CD4+ or CD8+ T cells sorted from blood, taken in a trial of the OX40 agonist ivuxolimab. These receptors were obtained from an adult with an advanced solid tumor such as melanoma, head and neck, liver or kidney cancer. Both conserved end residues are part of each CDR3. A D gene is named only where the DNA matches it firmly.

v_call: TRBV18; d_call: TRBD2; j_call: TRBJ2-7; cdr3_aa: CASSRGAGSYEQYF
v_call: TRBV7-9; d_call: TRBD1; j_call: TRBJ2-7; cdr3_aa: CASSLGQGNYEQYF
v_call: TRBV28; d_call: .; j_call: TRBJ1-2; cdr3_aa: CASSEAGTNYGYTF
v_call: TRBV7-6; d_call: TRBD2; j_call: TRBJ2-1; cdr3_aa: CASSTRTSGRSNEQFF
v_call: TRBV21-1; d_call: .; j_call: TRBJ2-3; cdr3_aa: CASSKGRGGGEGWTDTQYF
v_call: TRBV27; d_call: .; j_call: TRBJ2-5; cdr3_aa: CASGPGQQETQYF
v_call: TRBV7-2; d_call: .; j_call: TRBJ1-5; cdr3_aa: CASSLEGFQPQHF
v_call: TRBV19; d_call: .; j_call: TRBJ1-1; cdr3_aa: CASSVWGGAGTEAFF
v_call: TRBV14; d_call: TRBD2; j_call: TRBJ2-1; cdr3_aa: CASSQGGTSGTSSYNEQFF
v_call: TRBV6-6; d_call: TRBD2; j_call: TRBJ2-2; cdr3_aa: CASTGGDANTGELFF
v_call: TRBV7-2; d_call: .; j_call: TRBJ1-1; cdr3_aa: CASGRGPYINTEAFF
v_call: TRBV18; d_call: .; j_call: TRBJ2-2; cdr3_aa: CASSPPRTVNTGELFF
v_call: TRBV19; d_call: .; j_call: TRBJ2-4; cdr3_aa: CASSGRWEQNIQYF
v_call: TRBV11-3; d_call: TRBD1; j_call: TRBJ2-1; cdr3_aa: CASSADRPYNEQFF
v_call: TRBV28; d_call: .; j_call: TRBJ2-1; cdr3_aa: CASSSPSLRDHNEQFF
v_call: TRBV7-2; d_call: TRBD1; j_call: TRBJ2-7; cdr3_aa: CASSLGPGGSYEQYF
v_call: TRBV9; d_call: .; j_call: TRBJ2-1; cdr3_aa: CASNGGVPANEQFF
v_call: TRBV6-6; d_call: TRBD1; j_call: TRBJ2-3; cdr3_aa: CASRTSGGTDTQYF
v_call: TRBV5-4; d_call: .; j_call: TRBJ1-5; cdr3_aa: CASSLGNNQPQHF
v_call: TRBV11-3; d_call: .; j_call: TRBJ2-1; cdr3_aa: CASSLAFGGKVYNEQFF
v_call: TRBV7-2; d_call: TRBD1; j_call: TRBJ2-6; cdr3_aa: CASSQTGSGANVLTF